The 13 T cell receptor beta chains in this list originate from one sample, sequenced in a study of blood T cell repertoires in COVID-19. Assay used: immunoSEQ multiplex PCR; TCRdb lists only in-frame clones, some missing. There are approximately 160,000 clones in the sample; 90% to 95% occur only once, and 0.53% lies in the top ten. The sequenced sample was peripheral blood. These receptors all stem from a man aged 50-59 years with acute or convalescent COVID-19.

The V call is TRBV29-1, the J call TRBJ2-1; 10 nucleotides line up with TRBD2. V lost 3 bases to trimming and J lost 6 bases; unmatched junction nucleotides: 23. The CDR3 length is 20 residues. The germline gives CDR1 SQVTM, CDR2 ANQGSEA. Here the CDR3 DNA reads TGCAGCGTTGATTGGCGGGGACTAGCGCGAGCCGACCCCAAAGGCAATGAGCAGTTCTTC. This codes for CSVDWRGLARADPKGNEQFF.

This rearrangement joins TRBV9 to TRBJ2-6; the match to TRBD1 covers 8 bases. The CDR3 is made up of 17 amino acids. Germline CDR1 reads SGDLS; CDR2 reads YYNGEE. The junction had 12 bases not matched to a gene; V was cut back by 4 bases and J by 6 bases. CDR3 sequence (DNA): TGTGCCAGCAGCTCCAGGACAGGGCGAGAATTGGCCAACGTCCTGACTTTC. This sequence encodes CASSSRTGRELANVLTF.

V gene TRBV3-1 (or the pseudogene TRBV3-2) combines with J gene TRBJ2-1; TRBD2 agrees at 14 bases. This CDR3 comprises 15 residues. Germline V CDR1 and CDR2: LGHDT, YNNKEL (reference sequence). V lost 4 bases, J lost 9 bases, and 5 bases stayed unmatched. DNA of the CDR3: TGTGCCAGCAGCCGACTAGCGGGGGGGCCCAGTGAGCAGTTCTTC. The encoded protein is CASSRLAGGPSEQFF.

The chain couples TRBV4-1 to TRBJ2-3, with 9 bases identical to TRBD2. This CDR3 has 18 amino acids. Trimming cost V 1 base and J 4 bases; bases outside gene matches: 12. Germline loops: CDR1 MGHRA, CDR2 YSYEKL. The CDR3 DNA follows: TGCGCCAGCAGCCAAGTGGTAGGGCGGGAGGGTATTTCAGATACGCAGTATTTT. Translating it yields CASSQVVGREGISDTQYF.

The chain combines TRBV7-9 with TRBJ2-5; maybe TRBD2 (6 bases). The CDR3 contains 13 residues. Germline CDR1 and CDR2: SEHNR and FQNEAQ (reference sequence). Deletions cut 4 bases from V and 3 bases from J, with 9 bases between. The CDR3 coding sequence is TGTGCCAGCAGCTCTTCGGGGGAAGAGACCCAGTACTTC. Protein: CASSSSGEETQYF. Drawing the rest from reference TRBV7-9 and TRBJ2-5, the complete variable domain is DTGVSQNPRHKITKRGQNVTFRCDPISEHNRLYWYRQTLGQGPEFLTYFQNEAQLEKSRLLSDRFSAERPKGSFSTLEIQRTEQGDSAMYLCASSSSGEETQYFGPGTRLLVL.

The chain's CDR3 is CASSFALYGLTYEQYF. The CDR3, as DNA: TGTGCCAGCAGTTTTGCCTTATACGGACTGACCTACGAGCAGTACTTC. The chain employs TRBV28 and TRBJ2-7, with TRBD2 as a possible D gene (5 bases). Trimming left V 3 bases short and J 2 bases short, with 17 bases between. The CDR3 is 16 residues long. Germline V CDR1 and CDR2: MDHEN, SYDVKM.

The V and J genes are TRBV30 and TRBJ1-6; 8 bases map to TRBD1. The CDR3 totals 17 residues. V lost 0 bases and J lost 7; bases outside the gene matches: 11. CDR1 is GTSNPN and CDR2 is SVGIG in the germline V gene (reference sequence). The DNA for the CDR3 is TGTGCCTGGAGTGTACTTCGCAGGGGGCTGACGAATTCACCCCTCCACTTT. Its protein product is CAWSVLRRGLTNSPLHF.

V usage is TRBV7-3 and J usage is TRBJ2-2, with unresolved D. The ends were cut back, 0 bases at V and 1 base at J, with 9 bases in the middle. The length of the CDR3 is 16 residues. CDR1 is SGHTA and CDR2 is FQGTGA in the germline V gene. CDR3 sequence reads: CASSLTMPGNTGELFF. DNA of the CDR3: TGTGCCAGCAGCTTAACGATGCCAGGGAACACCGGGGAGCTGTTTTTT.

The chain has TRBV19 and TRBJ1-4; TRBD1 might be the D (6 bases). The CDR3 spans 14 residues. Trimming removed 2 bases at V and 8 bases at J, with 12 bases between. Germline V CDR1 and CDR2: LNHDA, SQIVND (reference sequence). The CDR3 DNA reads as TGTGCCAGTAGTATACGGCAGGGGTCGGAAAAACTGTTTTTT. Its translation: CASSIRQGSEKLFF. Looking up the rest from reference TRBV19 and TRBJ1-4 gives the full variable domain: DGGITQSPKYLFRKEGQNVTLSCEQNLNHDAMYWYRQDPGQGLRLIYYSQIVNDFQKGDIAEGYSVSREKKESFPLTVTSAQKNPTAFYLCASSIRQGSEKLFFGSGTQLSVL.

The chain employs TRBV27 and TRBJ2-7, with TRBD1 matching 7 bases. The CDR3 contains 12 residues. CDR1 MNHEY and CDR2 SMNVEV come from the germline V gene (reference sequence). The trim removed 5 bases at V and 5 bases at J, leaving 3 bases unmatched. CDR3 DNA sequence: TGTGCCAGCAGTACAGGGGTTCACGAGCAGTACTTC. This codes for CASSTGVHEQYF.

The chain links TRBV2 to TRBJ2-5, with a possible D match to TRBD2 (6 bases). V lost 5 bases to trimming and J lost 3 bases, with 16 bases between them. CDR1 is SNHLY, CDR2 FYNNEI, per germline. This CDR3 has 15 residues. This CDR3 reads CASSPQAEREETQYF. The CDR3 nucleotides read TGTGCCAGCAGTCCCCAAGCGGAGCGGGAAGAGACCCAGTACTTC.

The CDR3 is CASSYLAGGPTDTQYF. In DNA, the CDR3 is TGTGCCAGCAGTTACCTAGCGGGAGGGCCCACAGATACGCAGTATTTT. This chain links TRBV6-7 with TRBJ2-3, with 12 bases matching TRBD2. TRBV6-7 falls under the ORF class, with uncertain function. CDR3 size: 16 residues. Trimming took 2 bases from V and 2 from J; bases not matched to a gene: 2.

The J gene is TRBJ2-2, the V gene TRBV7-2; weak D call: TRBD1 (6 bases). Between the trimmed V and J ends, which lost 6 bases and 3 bases, there was a span of 11 bases. This CDR3 spans 14 amino acids. Germline lookup yields CDR1 SGHTA and CDR2 FQGNSA. The CDR3: CASSRAGDTGELFF. The CDR3 DNA follows: TGTGCCAGCAGTAGGGCAGGGGACACCGGGGAGCTGTTTTTT.